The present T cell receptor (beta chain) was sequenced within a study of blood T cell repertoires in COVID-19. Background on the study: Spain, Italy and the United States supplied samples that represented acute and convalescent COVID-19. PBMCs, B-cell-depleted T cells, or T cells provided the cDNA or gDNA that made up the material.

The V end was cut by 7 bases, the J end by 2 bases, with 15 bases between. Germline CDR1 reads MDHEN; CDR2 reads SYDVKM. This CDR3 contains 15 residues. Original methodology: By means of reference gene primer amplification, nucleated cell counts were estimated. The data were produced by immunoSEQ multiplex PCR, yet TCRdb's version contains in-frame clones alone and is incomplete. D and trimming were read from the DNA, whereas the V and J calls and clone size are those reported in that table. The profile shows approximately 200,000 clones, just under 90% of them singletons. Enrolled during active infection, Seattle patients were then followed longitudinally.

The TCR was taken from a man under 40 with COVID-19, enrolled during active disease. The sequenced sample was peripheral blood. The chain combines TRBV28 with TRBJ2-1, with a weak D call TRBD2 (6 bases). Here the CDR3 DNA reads TGTGCCAGCAACGTCTTTGGCGGGACCTACAATGAGCAGTTCTTC. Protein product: CASNVFGGTYNEQFF.